Given below is one T cell receptor beta chain in context. This clonotype was counted many times. Which antigen it targets is not known. Base qualities were left out, and no much larger clone turns up one base away. TCRdb shows the sequencer as Illumina HiSeq 2500. TCR beta libraries were prepared by quantitative 5'-RACE with molecular barcodes. The original pipeline was this. A new computational method based on a probabilistic model of VDJ rearrangement was used to identify disease-linked TCR variants. TCRdb trimmed the raw reads at Q25, called clones with MiXCR and kept productive beta chains. Duplicate CDR3 protein sequences are folded into a single record with the most common DNA and genes. The V and J calls shown here were made by TCRdb, not taken from the authors' results. Across this sample there are 240,000 or so distinct CDR3 sequences, with about 10% seen only once. Around 6.5% of the sample is taken by the ten largest.

This specimen comes from a study of CD8 T cells in ankylosing spondylitis (dated by TCRdb to the late 2010s). With regard to the full study: T cell receptor beta repertoires were profiled in healthy donors and ankylosing spondylitis patients so that disease-linked TCR variants could be found. The full study cohort was made up of 20 to 25 ankylosing spondylitis patients and approximately 100 healthy donors. Peripheral blood was sampled, and synovial fluid was also collected from ankylosing spondylitis patients. Findings and caveats that apply to the study as a whole: Some motif variants had previously been reported in the synovial fluid and blood of reactive arthritis patients, which suggests shared mechanisms of disease initiation. Blood from ankylosing spondylitis patients appeared to be characterized by a TCR beta motif composed of under ten highly homologous amino acid variants. According to the report, matched synovial fluid samples from ankylosing spondylitis patients were significantly enriched for the disease-linked clones. A CD8+ phenotype was shown by the disease-linked clones, which were found at relatively low frequencies in peripheral blood.

The germline V gene provides CDR1 SGHRS and CDR2 YFSETQ. Measured from the cysteine to the phenylalanine, the CDR3 is 11 residues long. Just the 33-base CDR3 DNA is kept, in frame starting at base 1. V is pared back by 2 bases and J by 10 bases, with 8 bases lying between the germline termini. This receptor was obtained from a male donor with ankylosing spondylitis or in good health (not recorded which). The chain links TRBV5-1 with TRBJ2-3, with a weak D call of TRBD1 (6 bases match). The material sequenced was blood, either unsorted or a sorted T cell fraction (not recorded which). The DNA reads TGCGCCAGCAGCTTACAGGGAGCGCAGTATTTT. It specifies CASSLQGAQYF.